Shown below are 21 T cell receptor beta chains from a single sample sequenced in a study of blood T cells in healthy people across ages (dated by TCRdb to between 2014 and 2017). Receptor amplification or capture employed 5' RACE. The sequencing machine was an Illumina HiSeq 2500. A second PCR of about 7 to 12 cycles was run with a J-beta primer mix and a sample-barcoded 5' primer. The public reads were reanalyzed by TCRdb: fastp trimming at Q25, MiXCR alignment, in-frame beta chains only. Each record represents a unique CDR3 protein, reported with the most common genes and DNA among its rows. Here the sample has just under 750,000 distinct CDR3 sequences; over 20% occur a single time. The top ten constitute about 22% of the sample. The sequencing input was blood. These receptors were collected from a man between 65 and 85 years old in good health.

With respect to this clonotype: A much larger clone lies a single base off, so this may be a read error. V usage is TRBV2 and J usage is TRBJ1-2; 7 nucleotides align to TRBD1. Germline lookup yields CDR1 SNHLY and CDR2 FYNNEI. The ends lost 6 bases at V and 5 bases at J; junction bases unmatched: 6. This CDR3 has 13 amino acids. Here the CDR3 reads CASSGQVWYGYTF. CDR3 nucleotides: TGTGCCAGCAGCGGACAGGTTTGGTATGGCTACACCTTC.

This clonotype occurred once. V gene TRBV10-3 combines with J gene TRBJ1-5; the D gene is possibly TRBD1 (5 bases). The CDR3 contains 16 residues. The germline V gene encodes CDR1 ENHRY and CDR2 SYGVKD. Between the trimmed V and J ends, which lost 4 bases and 2 bases, there was a span of 15 bases. CDR3 coding DNA: TGTGCCATCAGTGCCTTAGGACATTCGGGCAATCAGCCCCAGCATTTT. Its protein product is CAISALGHSGNQPQHF.

This clonotype turned up a few times. CDR3 loop: CASTRLFWNTEAFF. The CDR3 DNA reads TGTGCCAGTACCCGCCTGTTTTGGAACACTGAAGCTTTCTTT. V is TRBV19 and J is TRBJ1-1, with no clear D. The CDR3 consists of 14 residues. Germline V lookup: CDR1 LNHDA, CDR2 SQIVND (reference sequence). Deletions cut 7 bases from V and 1 base from J, with 13 bases between.

This clonotype came up a few times. This chain joins TRBV5-4 and TRBJ2-3; no clear D gene. The CDR3 covers 15 residues. Between the trimmed V and J ends, which lost 0 bases and 5 bases, there was a span of 13 bases. Per the germline V gene, CDR1 is SGHNT and CDR2 is YYREEE (reference sequence). DNA of the CDR3: TGTGCCAGCAGCTTGGGCCCCCCCGGTCTAGATACGCAGTATTTT. Its translation is CASSLGPPGLDTQYF.

The V and J genes are TRBV11-3 and TRBJ2-5, with 7 nucleotides matching TRBD1. The CDR3 contains 15 residues. Unmatched junction bases numbered 4, after V lost 1 base and J lost 2 bases. Germline-derived CDR1 and CDR2 are SGHNT and YENEEA. The DNA of the CDR3 is TGTGCCAGCAGCTTAGGGATACAGGGGCAAGAGACCCAGTACTTC. Amino acids: CASSLGIQGQETQYF.

This clonotype was detected a few times. The chain joins TRBV29-1 to TRBJ2-7; 10 bases match TRBD1. Trimming took 1 base from V and 8 from J; bases not matched to a gene: 5. The CDR3 is made up of 13 amino acids. The germline V gene encodes CDR1 SQVTM and CDR2 ANQGSEA. This CDR3 reads CSVEVGQGEKQYF. Here the CDR3 DNA reads TGCAGCGTTGAAGTCGGACAGGGGGAAAAGCAGTACTTC.

This clonotype has only a few counts. The chain uses TRBV5-1 and TRBJ2-7, with no clear D. V shed 0 bases and J shed 5 bases, with 9 bases lying between them. The CDR3 is 13 residues long. Germline lookup yields CDR1 SGHRS and CDR2 YFSETQ. The CDR3 sequence is CASSLGLTDEQYV. The CDR3 DNA reads as TGCGCCAGCAGCTTGGGATTAACAGACGAGCAGTACGTC.

The chain is built from TRBV15 and TRBJ2-3; D possibly corresponds to TRBD2 (6 bases). The V end was cut by 1 base, the J end by 3 bases, with 11 bases between. Germline V gene sequence: CDR1 LNHNV, CDR2 YYDKDF (reference sequence). The CDR3 has 15 residues. The CDR3 protein is CATSRAGVETDTQYF. The CDR3 DNA is TGTGCCACCAGCAGAGCGGGAGTTGAGACAGATACGCAGTATTTT.

Points on this clonotype: The junction shows a germline mismatch at one end, possibly a read error. The gene calls are TRBV5-1 and TRBJ2-5; TRBD2 matches 11 bases. This CDR3 is 13 amino acids long. From germline, CDR1 is SGHRS and CDR2 YFSETQ. This chain's CDR3 is CASSLDISGREFF. The CDR3 DNA sequence: TGCGCCAGCAGCTTGGATATTAGCGGGAGGGAGTTCTTC.

This clonotype was seen a few times. The chain employs TRBV5-6 and TRBJ2-1; 7 bases map to TRBD1. The CDR3 runs 21 residues. From germline, CDR1 is SGHDT and CDR2 YYEEEE. V shed 3 bases, J shed 0 bases, and the junction held 21 bases outside the gene matches. Written as DNA, the CDR3 is TGTGCCAGCAGCTCCAAACCGGGACAGTATTCTGGGGCCGGCTCCTACAATGAGCAGTTCTTC. Protein sequence: CASSSKPGQYSGAGSYNEQFF.

The V gene is TRBV20-1, the J gene TRBJ2-3, with D perhaps TRBD1 or TRBD2 (5 bases each). This CDR3 region has 12 residues. V dropped 6 bases and J dropped 5 bases, with 12 bases sitting between them. Germline CDR1 and CDR2: DFQATT and SNEGSKA (reference sequence). CDR3 nucleotide sequence: TGCAGTGCACCCGCTGGGGGAGATACGCAGTATTTT. This translates into CSAPAGGDTQYF.

This clonotype has just a few counts. The V and J genes are TRBV7-8 and TRBJ2-3; D remains unclear. Trimming removed 7 bases from V and 2 bases from J, with 10 bases in between. Per germline, CDR1 SGHVS and CDR2 FQNEAQ. CDR3 size: 13 residues. DNA of the CDR3: TGTGCCAGCACTCGTGTGCACACAGATACGCAGTATTTT. Amino acid sequence: CASTRVHTDTQYF.

This chain uses TRBV14 with TRBJ1-2; 9 bases agree with TRBD1. The V gene end was trimmed by 3 bases and the J gene end by 0 bases; junction bases not matched to a gene: 2. Germline loops: CDR1 SGHDN, CDR2 FVKESK. There are 15 residues in the CDR3. CDR3 DNA sequence: TGTGCCAGCAGCCAGGGACAGGGAGCTAACTATGGCTACACCTTC. Protein product: CASSQGQGANYGYTF.

Concerning this clonotype itself: One junction end disagrees with the germline gene, perhaps due to a read error. The gene calls are TRBV29-1 and TRBJ2-7, with a weak D call TRBD1 (5 bases). Germline CDR1 SQVTM, CDR2 ANQGSEA. The CDR3 totals 11 residues. CDR3 nucleotide sequence: TGCAGCGTTGGGACATTCTACGAGCAGCACTTC. This codes for CSVGTFYEQHF.

This clonotype was seen a single time. This chain connects TRBV3-1 to TRBJ2-2; D is possibly TRBD1 (6 bases). The V end lost 10 bases, the J end lost 3 bases, and 18 bases lay between the germline ends. Germline CDR1 and CDR2: LGHDT and YNNKEL (reference sequence). The CDR3 runs to 15 residues. The CDR3 DNA reads TGTGCCAATATGGGGCAGGGGTACGACACCGGGGAGCTGTTTTTT. Translating gives CANMGQGYDTGELFF.

This clonotype was found a few times. This chain joins TRBV14 and TRBJ1-3; D is unresolved. The CDR3 covers 15 residues. Trimming took 4 bases from V and 0 from J, leaving 10 bases between them. Germline loops: CDR1 SGHDN, CDR2 FVKESK. The CDR3 DNA is TGTGCCAGCAGCCCCCCGATCTTCTCTGGAAACACCATATATTTT. It yields the protein CASSPPIFSGNTIYF.

The chain combines TRBV10-3 with TRBJ2-1; 7 nucleotides align to TRBD2. J gave up 0 bases and V 4 bases, and 6 bases lay outside the gene matches. Germline V gene data show CDR1 as ENHRY and CDR2 as SYGVKD. The CDR3 loop spans 16 amino acids. CDR3 loop: CAISVSGESSYNEQFF. The CDR3 DNA reads as TGTGCCATCAGTGTAAGCGGGGAGAGCTCCTACAATGAGCAGTTCTTC.

This clonotype has just one count. The gene calls are TRBV7-9 and TRBJ1-1; 8 bases agree with TRBD1. The CDR3 is made up of 15 amino acids. CDR1 is SEHNR, CDR2 FQNEAQ, per germline (reference sequence). Unmatched junction bases numbered 8, after V lost 5 bases and J lost 3 bases. CDR3 nucleotide sequence: TGTGCCAGCAGCCCCGGAGGGGGACAGGACACTGAAGCTTTCTTT. Amino acids: CASSPGGGQDTEAFF.

The chain carries TRBV20-1 and TRBJ2-1; D possibly corresponds to TRBD1 (6 bases). With 3 bases removed from V and 10 bases from J, the gap between germline ends came to 19 bases. Germline CDR1 and CDR2: DFQATT and SNEGSKA (reference sequence). CDR3 length: 14 residues. The CDR3 DNA reads as TGCAGTGCTAGGGGATCTAGACAGGTATACGAGCAGTTCTTC. As protein: CSARGSRQVYEQFF.

V usage is TRBV6-6 and J usage is TRBJ1-2; D possibly corresponds to TRBD1 (6 bases). V dropped 6 bases and J dropped 6 bases, with 11 bases sitting between them. The CDR3 has 12 residues. The V gene's germline CDR1 is MNHNY and CDR2 SVGAGI (reference sequence). In nucleotides, the CDR3 is TGTGCCAGCAGGCAGTACAGGGATGGCTACACCTTC. This translates into CASRQYRDGYTF.

This clonotype was counted a few times. The chain has TRBV14 and TRBJ1-5, with a tentative D call TRBD1 (6 bases). Trimming pared 4 bases from V and 4 bases from J, leaving 11 bases between. The CDR3 has 14 amino acids. The V gene's germline CDR1 is SGHDN and CDR2 FVKESK. CDR3 nucleotide sequence: TGTGCCAGCAGCCGCACAGGGACGAATCAGCCCCAGCATTTT. It is translated as CASSRTGTNQPQHF.